These 5 T cell receptor beta chains came from one sample sequenced in a study of T cell repertoires in cytomegalovirus infection. TCRdb used MiXCR to reprocess the reads, holding one entry per CDR3 protein. The data show 120,000 to 150,000 distinct CDR3 sequences, roughly 6% seen once. The sequencing sample was made of PBMCs. These receptor sequences come from a human donor in good health (CMV status not recorded). Some clones in this sample may be carry-over from other donors' samples.

This clonotype was detected many times. J is TRBJ2-1 and V is TRBV4-1; 7 positions agree with TRBD1. CDR1 MGHRA and CDR2 YSYEKL come from the germline V gene. The CDR3 is 15 residues long. Losses at the gene ends were 2 bases for V and 2 bases for J; bases not matched to a gene: 3. The CDR3 DNA reads TGCGCCAGCAGCCAAACCGGGACAGCCTACAATGAGCAGTTCTTC. Protein product: CASSQTGTAYNEQFF.

This clonotype was picked up one time. A junction end diverges from the germline sequence, so it may reflect a read error. V usage is TRBV2 and J usage is TRBJ1-2, with a weak D call TRBD1 (6 bases). The CDR3 contains 14 residues. The V gene's germline CDR1 is SNHLY and CDR2 FYNNEI. In nucleotides, the CDR3 is TGTGCCAGCAGTTCCACAGGGATTGGCTATAGCTACACCTTC. Protein: CASSSTGIGYSYTF.

This clonotype came up many times. The gene calls are TRBV6-1 and TRBJ2-6; D is unresolved. Germline V gene data show CDR1 as MNHNS and CDR2 as SASEGT. This CDR3 has 14 amino acids. The V end was cut by 8 bases, the J end by 0 bases, with 8 bases between. In DNA form, the CDR3 reads TGTGCCAGCCTCACGGGCTCTGGGGCCAACGTCCTGACTTTC. This gives the protein CASLTGSGANVLTF.

This clonotype was seen ten or more times. The V gene is TRBV20-1, the J gene TRBJ1-3; 7 bases map to TRBD1. The CDR3 consists of 17 residues. Germline trimming cut 3 bases from V and 0 bases from J; bases unmatched to any gene: 11. Germline CDR1 reads DFQATT; CDR2 reads SNEGSKA (reference sequence). CDR3 amino acids: CSASDRGQRNSGNTIYF. In DNA, the CDR3 is TGCAGTGCTAGTGATAGGGGACAGCGAAACTCTGGAAACACCATATATTTT.

This clonotype was recorded at least ten times. The rearrangement joins TRBV7-9 to TRBJ2-7; TRBD2 might be the D (5 bases). The ends were cut back, 5 bases at V and 3 bases at J, with 11 bases in the middle. CDR3 length: 13 amino acids. From germline, CDR1 is SEHNR and CDR2 FQNEAQ (reference sequence). The CDR3 here is CASSPDGDYEQYF. The CDR3 DNA reads TGTGCCAGCAGCCCCGACGGGGACTACGAGCAGTACTTC. Variable domain in full (rest from reference TRBV7-9 and TRBJ2-7): DTGVSQNPRHKITKRGQNVTFRCDPISEHNRLYWYRQTLGQGPEFLTYFQNEAQLEKSRLLSDRFSAERPKGSFSTLEIQRTEQGDSAMYLCASSPDGDYEQYFGPGTRLTVT.